Each of the 24 T cell receptor beta chains below was sequenced from the same sample in a study of memory CD4+ T cells and cytomegalovirus serostatus. Single viable CD3+CD4+CD8-CD45RO+ cells were sorted as the memory CD4+ T cells. Profiled with immunoSEQ multiplex PCR; TCRdb holds only in-frame clones, not every one. The sample yields around 53,000 clones, around 83% seen once. Sequencing was done on a sample of memory CD4+ T cells from blood. These receptors all come from an adult in good health and CMV-seropositive.

This chain uses TRBV28 with TRBJ1-2; D is unresolved. V dropped 1 base and J dropped 4 bases, with 10 bases sitting between them. Per the germline V gene, CDR1 is MDHEN and CDR2 is SYDVKM. The CDR3 runs to 14 residues. CDR3 residues: CASSLSTVVYGYTF. The DNA of the CDR3 is TGTGCCAGCAGTTTATCAACAGTGGTCTATGGCTACACCTTC.

This clone was observed a few times. J is TRBJ1-5 and V is TRBV18; the D gene is possibly TRBD1 (5 bases). The germline V gene encodes CDR1 KGHSH and CDR2 LQKENI. Trimming took off 2 bases at V and 12 bases at J, with 14 bases between the two ends. The CDR3 is 13 amino acids. DNA for the CDR3: TGTGCCAGCTCACCAGATGGAGGTAGGGGCCAGCATTTT. It encodes CASSPDGGRGQHF.

A single count supports this clone. J is TRBJ2-3 and V is TRBV4-2; 9 positions match TRBD1. The J segment lost 3 bases and the V segment lost 5 bases, leaving 6 bases of the junction unmatched. CDR1 LGHNA and CDR2 YNFKEQ come from the germline V gene. The CDR3 length is 15 residues. CDR3 residues: CASSTSGTGTDTQYF. CDR3 DNA sequence: TGTGCCAGCAGCACCTCCGGGACAGGGACAGATACGCAGTATTTT.

This clone showed up just a few times. The sample holds other DNA sequences that translate to the same CDR3. The CDR3 reads CASSLEGRYEQYF. The CDR3 DNA sequence: TGCGCCAGCAGCTTGGAGGGGCGTTACGAGCAGTACTTC. The chain is built from TRBV5-1 and TRBJ2-7; tentative D call: TRBD1 (5 bases). The V gene lost 0 bases and the J gene lost 4 bases, with 8 bases spanning the gap. CDR3 length: 13 residues. In germline, CDR1 is SGHRS, CDR2 YFSETQ.

For the CDR3, the DNA is TGTGCCAGCAGCCAAGAATGGAGACAGGGGGGGTCCTACGAGCAGTACTTC. Translation: CASSQEWRQGGSYEQYF. The chain joins TRBV14 to TRBJ2-7; 9 bases are shared with TRBD1. Germline V gene lookup returns CDR1 SGHDN and CDR2 FVKESK. V shed 0 bases and J 1 base; nucleotides not matched to a gene: 7. The CDR3 has 17 amino acids.

The gene calls are TRBV6-6 and TRBJ2-1; TRBD1 or TRBD2 may be the D gene (6 bases each). The CDR3 runs to 11 residues. Trimming stripped 10 bases from V and 6 bases from J, with 10 bases between. In germline, CDR1 is MNHNY, CDR2 SVGAGI (reference sequence). CDR3 sequence (DNA): TGTGCCATCTCGGGGGCCAATGAGCAGTTCTTC. Amino acids: CAISGANEQFF.

The chain has TRBV2 and TRBJ2-5, with D possibly being TRBD1 or TRBD2 (5 bases each). Germline CDR1 and CDR2: SNHLY and FYNNEI. V lost 4 bases to trimming and J lost 5 bases, with 20 bases between them. The CDR3 loop spans 16 amino acids. CDR3 loop: CASSVQMGRPQETQYF. The CDR3 nucleotides are TGTGCCAGCAGTGTCCAAATGGGACGGCCCCAGGAGACCCAGTACTTC.

V and J are TRBV4-2 and TRBJ2-1; 8 bases are shared with TRBD2. Germline V lookup: CDR1 LGHNA, CDR2 YNFKEQ. The J segment lost 6 bases and the V segment lost 2 bases, leaving 6 bases of the junction unmatched. The CDR3 is made up of 15 amino acids. In DNA form, the CDR3 reads TGTGCCAGCAGCCAAAATAGCGGGATAGGCAATGAGCAGTTCTTC. Residues: CASSQNSGIGNEQFF.

This CDR3 is CASSSQGNSNQPQHF. The CDR3 DNA reads TGTGCCAGCAGCTCACAGGGAAATAGCAATCAGCCCCAGCATTTT. This chain connects TRBV6-5 to TRBJ1-5; the D gene is possibly TRBD1 (6 bases). CDR1 is MNHEY and CDR2 is SVGAGI in the germline V gene. Trimming took 6 bases from V and 0 from J, leaving 12 bases between them. The length of the CDR3 is 15 residues.

V and J are TRBV7-9 and TRBJ1-2, with D unclear. The germline CDR1 and CDR2 sequences are SEHNR and FQNEAQ (reference sequence). V gave up 5 bases and J gave up 8 bases, with 24 bases separating them. CDR3 length: 16 residues. The CDR3 sequence is CASSAPGSEGLWGYTF. Written as DNA, the CDR3 is TGTGCCAGCAGCGCTCCGGGAAGCGAGGGCCTTTGGGGCTACACCTTC.

V is TRBV28 and J is TRBJ2-7; 8 nucleotides align to TRBD1. The CDR3 spans 15 residues. Germline CDR1 MDHEN, CDR2 SYDVKM. V dropped 5 bases and J dropped 2; count of bases not matched to a gene: 8. CDR3 sequence (DNA): TGTGCCAGCAGTAGTACCGGGACAGGAACCTACGAGCAGTACTTC. Protein: CASSSTGTGTYEQYF.

Only one count was recorded for this clone. The chain is built from TRBV5-1 and TRBJ2-1; D ambiguous. V was cut by 2 bases and J by 6 bases, with 3 bases left in between. Germline-derived CDR1 and CDR2 are SGHRS and YFSETQ. CDR3 length: 11 residues. The CDR3 DNA is TGCGCCAGCAGCTTTACCAATGAGCAGTTCTTC. This encodes CASSFTNEQFF.

Of note for this clone: Other DNA sequences in the sample encode the same CDR3. J is TRBJ2-5 and V is TRBV5-4, with 8 bases fitting TRBD1. The ends lost 4 bases at V and 1 base at J; junction bases unmatched: 3. Germline loops: CDR1 SGHNT, CDR2 YYREEE (reference sequence). CDR3 length: 14 amino acids. The CDR3 nucleotides read TGTGCCAGCAGCAGGACAGGGACCCAAGAGACCCAGTACTTC. Translated, it gives CASSRTGTQETQYF.

V and J are TRBV7-2 and TRBJ1-1; 7 bases match TRBD1. The CDR3 totals 15 residues. V trimming: 2 bases; J trimming: 4 bases; junction bases outside the gene matches: 7. Per the germline V gene, CDR1 is SGHTA and CDR2 is FQGNSA. CDR3 in DNA: TGTGCCAGCAGCTTAAGCGCAGGGGGATTCACTGAAGCTTTCTTT. The encoded protein is CASSLSAGGFTEAFF.

This sequence joins TRBV19 and TRBJ1-5; 8 bases agree with TRBD1. The CDR3 has 16 residues. V dropped 7 bases and J dropped 6; count of bases not matched to a gene: 14. CDR1 is LNHDA and CDR2 is SQIVND in the germline V gene (reference sequence). The CDR3 nucleotides read TGTGCCAGTAAAGCGCCCGACAGGGGAATAGTTCAGCCCCAGCATTTT. It yields the protein CASKAPDRGIVQPQHF.

The CDR3 is CASSSGGDTIYF. The DNA for the CDR3 is TGTGCCAGCAGCTCGGGCGGGGACACCATATATTTT. V and J are TRBV6-5 and TRBJ1-3; D gene uncertain. The germline V gene encodes CDR1 MNHEY and CDR2 SVGAGI. V was clipped by 6 bases and J by 8 bases, with 11 bases between them. The CDR3 has 12 amino acids.

The rearrangement links TRBV5-4 to TRBJ2-7; weak D call: TRBD2 (6 bases). This CDR3 spans 15 amino acids. V lost 3 bases and J lost 0, with 13 bases in between. In germline, CDR1 is SGHNT, CDR2 YYREEE (reference sequence). In DNA, the CDR3 is TGTGCCAGCAGCTCCGGGACTTTGAGCTCCTACGAGCAGTACTTC. This gives the protein CASSSGTLSSYEQYF.

The count of this clone is one. The chain has TRBV28 and TRBJ1-5; TRBD1 aligns across 7 bases. CDR1 is MDHEN and CDR2 is SYDVKM in the germline V gene. The CDR3 is 14 amino acids. The ends lost 9 bases at V and 3 bases at J; junction bases unmatched: 8. The CDR3, as DNA: TGTGCCAGTCGAACAGGGGTTCTCAATCAGCCCCAGCATTTT. Encoded protein: CASRTGVLNQPQHF.

V usage is TRBV5-4 and J usage is TRBJ2-4; 9 nucleotides line up with TRBD1. Germline CDR1 is SGHNT and CDR2 is YYREEE (reference sequence). This CDR3 has 15 residues. The junction had 6 bases not matched to a gene; V was cut back by 4 bases and J by 4 bases. The CDR3 DNA reads as TGTGCCAGCAGCCCCTCTGGGACAGGGAAAAACATTCAGTACTTC. It codes for CASSPSGTGKNIQYF.

The J gene is TRBJ1-1, the V gene TRBV7-6; no reliable D call. The ends were cut back, 4 bases at V and 0 bases at J, with 9 bases in the middle. The CDR3 runs 14 residues. Looked up from germline, CDR1 is SGHVS and CDR2 is FNYEAQ. The CDR3 loop reads CASSSTNMNTEAFF. CDR3 coding DNA: TGTGCCAGCAGCTCGACAAATATGAACACTGAAGCTTTCTTT.

J is TRBJ2-1 and V is TRBV30; D ambiguous. Germline V lookup: CDR1 GTSNPN, CDR2 SVGIG (reference sequence). Trimming cost V 8 bases and J 4 bases, with 12 bases left between them. The CDR3 is 12 amino acids. This CDR3 reads CAVIWGYNEQFF. The CDR3 nucleotides read TGTGCCGTTATATGGGGATACAATGAGCAGTTCTTC.

This clone was detected a few times. This sequence joins TRBV30 and TRBJ1-6; D might be TRBD1 (5 bases). Germline V gene sequence: CDR1 GTSNPN, CDR2 SVGIG (reference sequence). This CDR3 has 15 amino acids. V was clipped by 0 bases and J by 2 bases, with 8 bases between them. CDR3 region: CAWSVGRAYNSPLHF. The DNA for the CDR3 is TGTGCCTGGAGTGTAGGCAGGGCCTATAATTCACCCCTCCACTTT. The entire variable domain, with the rest obtained from reference TRBV30 and TRBJ1-6, is as follows: SQTIHQWPATLVQPVGSPLSLECTVEGTSNPNLYWYRQAAGRGLQLLFYSVGIGQISSEVPQNLSASRPQDRQFILSSKKLLLSDSGFYLCAWSVGRAYNSPLHFGNGTRLTVT.

V usage is TRBV6-1 and J usage is TRBJ2-7; 12 bases agree with TRBD2. Per the germline V gene, CDR1 is MNHNS and CDR2 is SASEGT. V was pared by 5 bases and J by 6 bases, with 5 bases of the junction left unmatched. The CDR3 is 14 amino acids. The CDR3 nucleotides read TGTGCCAGCAGTAAACTAGCGGGAGGAACCGAGCAGTACTTC. Translated, it gives CASSKLAGGTEQYF.

This clone was counted between two and nine times. The CDR3 loop is CASSMSATNEKLFF. CDR3 DNA: TGTGCCAGTAGTATGTCTGCAACTAATGAAAAACTGTTTTTT. This rearrangement joins TRBV19 to TRBJ1-4, with unresolved D. V was trimmed by 3 bases and J by 0 bases, leaving 5 bases between them. Germline V gene data show CDR1 as LNHDA and CDR2 as SQIVND (reference sequence). This CDR3 spans 14 amino acids. Using reference TRBV19 and TRBJ1-4 for the parts outside the CDR3, the full variable domain is DGGITQSPKYLFRKEGQNVTLSCEQNLNHDAMYWYRQDPGQGLRLIYYSQIVNDFQKGDIAEGYSVSREKKESFPLTVTSAQKNPTAFYLCASSMSATNEKLFFGSGTQLSVL.